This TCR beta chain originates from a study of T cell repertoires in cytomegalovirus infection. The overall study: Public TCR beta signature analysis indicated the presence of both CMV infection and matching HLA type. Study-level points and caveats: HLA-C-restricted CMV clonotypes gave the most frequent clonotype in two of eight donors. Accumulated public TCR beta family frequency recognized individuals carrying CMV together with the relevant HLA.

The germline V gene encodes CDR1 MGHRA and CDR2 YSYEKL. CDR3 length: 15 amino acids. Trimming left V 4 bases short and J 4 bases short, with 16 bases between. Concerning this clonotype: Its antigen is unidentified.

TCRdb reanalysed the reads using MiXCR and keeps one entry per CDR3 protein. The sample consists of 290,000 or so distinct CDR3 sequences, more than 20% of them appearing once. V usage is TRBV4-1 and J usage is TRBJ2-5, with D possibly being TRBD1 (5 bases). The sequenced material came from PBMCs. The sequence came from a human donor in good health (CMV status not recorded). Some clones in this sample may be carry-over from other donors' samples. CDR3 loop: CASSPLRATRETQYF. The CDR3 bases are TGCGCCAGCAGCCCCCTCAGGGCAACTCGAGAGACCCAGTACTTC.